This TCR beta chain was recovered during a study of graft-versus-host responses after intestinal transplantation. General study points: Declines in HvG clones occurring early post-transplant were associated with peak circulating GvH clone levels.

Note on this clone: Its cognate antigen is unknown.

Germline loops: CDR1 SGHRS, CDR2 YFSETQ. The CDR3 consists of 14 residues. V trimming: 6 bases; J trimming: 6 bases; junction bases outside the gene matches: 6. TCRdb's table, derived via immunoSEQ multiplex PCR, lists solely in-frame clones and lacks some. The data show around 13,000 clones, around four fifths seen once. This specimen consisted of PBMCs, obtained after intestinal transplantation. The sequence derives from a human patient who received an intestinal transplant, so some T cells may come from the graft donor. The rearrangement uses TRBV5-1 and TRBJ2-3; 11 nucleotides align to TRBD2. The DNA of the CDR3 is TGCGCCAGCAAACTAGCGGGAGAAGTGGATACGCAGTATTTT. As protein: CASKLAGEVDTQYF.